This T cell receptor beta chain originates from a study of blood T cell repertoires in COVID-19. The overall study: COVID-19 samples, acute and convalescent, were from the United States, Italy and Spain. From T cells, B-cell-depleted T cells, or PBMCs came the material, which was cDNA or gDNA.

This clone has only one observation. J was trimmed by 10 bases and V by 4 bases; bases with no gene match: 7. This CDR3 is 14 amino acids long. Germline CDR1 SGDLS, CDR2 YYNGEE. Original handling: Reference gene primers were amplified, and this amplification served to estimate nucleated cell counts. Only in-frame clones appear in the TCRdb table, and some are missing; sequencing was by immunoSEQ multiplex PCR. The D gene and trimming were derived from the DNA, and the V and J assignments and clone size from that table. The sample consists of about 240,000 clones, 82% of them appearing once. The TCR originated in a woman aged 60-75 years with active or convalescent COVID-19. Sequencing was performed on peripheral blood. The rearrangement joins TRBV9 to TRBJ1-6; 8 positions agree with TRBD1. In DNA, the CDR3 is TGTGCCAGCAGCCCGGGGGACAGGTGGTCACCCCTCCACTTT. This encodes CASSPGDRWSPLHF.